This T cell receptor beta chain is from a study of response to subunit inactivated influenza vaccine (dated by TCRdb to between 2017 and 2018). Regarding the study in general: Deep quantitative profiling of the T cell receptor repertoire was used in the study to follow responses to a trivalent subunit inactivated influenza vaccine.

About this clonotype: Its binding antigen is unknown. Base qualities are missing; no much larger clone stands one base away.

Library construction relied on RT-PCR. TCRdb records Illumina HiSeq 2500 as the sequencer. In-frame beta chains were kept once TCRdb had trimmed the public reads at Q25 with fastp and called clones with MiXCR. Identical CDR3 proteins give one entry, which carries the most common genes and DNA. The sample data list 550,000 to 800,000 distinct CDR3 sequences, and 15% to 19% of these were observed just once. Of the sample, around a tenth falls within the top ten clones. The CDR3, from cysteine to phenylalanine, totals 15 residues. The sequence is cut down to CDR3 DNA, 45 bases in frame from base 1. As encoded in the germline V gene (reference sequence), CDR1 is MNHEY while CDR2 is SMNVEV. V sheds 6 bases and J sheds 7 bases, leaving 21 bases between their ends. What the authors observed across the whole study: The authors suggested that each seasonal influenza vaccination may recruit only a limited number of new T cells.

The sample in question was PBMCs from blood, obtained about 12 days after vaccination. The origin of this receptor is a man aged 45 to 65 who received an inactivated influenza vaccine. Donor details come from another sample of the same person, matched by shared clones. This chain joins TRBV27 to TRBJ1-2; the D gene lacks a confident call. The CDR3 sequence is CASRAASGLVFGYTF. Here is the DNA: TGTGCCAGCAGGGCGGCCTCAGGATTAGTATTTGGCTACACCTTC.